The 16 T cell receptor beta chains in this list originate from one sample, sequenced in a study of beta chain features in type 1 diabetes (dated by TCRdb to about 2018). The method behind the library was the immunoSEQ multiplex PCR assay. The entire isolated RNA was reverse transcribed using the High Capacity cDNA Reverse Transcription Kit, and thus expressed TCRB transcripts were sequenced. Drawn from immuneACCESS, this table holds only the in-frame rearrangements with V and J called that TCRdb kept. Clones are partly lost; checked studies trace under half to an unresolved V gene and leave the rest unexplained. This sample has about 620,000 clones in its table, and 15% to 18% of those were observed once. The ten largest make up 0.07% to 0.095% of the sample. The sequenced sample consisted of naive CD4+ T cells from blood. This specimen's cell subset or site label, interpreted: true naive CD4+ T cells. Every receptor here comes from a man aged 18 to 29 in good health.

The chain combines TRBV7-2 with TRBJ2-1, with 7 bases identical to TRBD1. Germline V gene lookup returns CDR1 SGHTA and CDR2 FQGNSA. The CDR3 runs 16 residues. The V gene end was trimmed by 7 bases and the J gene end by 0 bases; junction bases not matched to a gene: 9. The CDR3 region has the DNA TGTGCCAGCACCTCGGGGAACAGGGGCTCCTACAATGAGCAGTTCTTC. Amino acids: CASTSGNRGSYNEQFF. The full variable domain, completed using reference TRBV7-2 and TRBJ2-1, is GAGVSQSPSNKVTEKGKDVELRCDPISGHTALYWYRQSLGQGLEFLIYFQGNSAPDKSGLPSDRFSAERTGGSVSTLTIQRTQQEDSAVYLCASTSGNRGSYNEQFFGPGTRLTVL.

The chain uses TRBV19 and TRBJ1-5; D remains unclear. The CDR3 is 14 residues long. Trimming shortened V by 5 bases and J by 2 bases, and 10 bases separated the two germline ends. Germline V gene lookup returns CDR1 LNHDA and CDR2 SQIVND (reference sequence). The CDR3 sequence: CASSREGRNQPQHF. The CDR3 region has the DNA TGTGCCAGTAGTCGGGAAGGACGCAATCAGCCCCAGCATTTT.

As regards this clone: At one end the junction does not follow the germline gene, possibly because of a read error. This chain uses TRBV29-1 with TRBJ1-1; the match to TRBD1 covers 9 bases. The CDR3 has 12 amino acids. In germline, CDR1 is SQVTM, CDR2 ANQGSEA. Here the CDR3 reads CSADTGGTETFF. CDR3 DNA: TGCAGCGCCGATACAGGGGGCACTGAAACTTTCTTT.

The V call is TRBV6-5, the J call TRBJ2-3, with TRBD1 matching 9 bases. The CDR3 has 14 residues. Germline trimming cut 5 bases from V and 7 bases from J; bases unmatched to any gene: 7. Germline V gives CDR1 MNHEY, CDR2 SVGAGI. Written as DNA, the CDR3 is TGTGCCAGCAGTCGGACAGGGGAAGGATATACGCAGTATTTT. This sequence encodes CASSRTGEGYTQYF.

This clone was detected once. The CDR3 nucleotides are TGTGCCAGCTCACCCAAGGGAGACTATGGCTACACCTTC. Translation: CASSPKGDYGYTF. V gene TRBV18 combines with J gene TRBJ1-2, with D uncertain. Trimming removed 3 bases at V and 3 bases at J, with 8 bases between. Germline CDR1 KGHSH, CDR2 LQKENI. This CDR3 region has 13 residues.

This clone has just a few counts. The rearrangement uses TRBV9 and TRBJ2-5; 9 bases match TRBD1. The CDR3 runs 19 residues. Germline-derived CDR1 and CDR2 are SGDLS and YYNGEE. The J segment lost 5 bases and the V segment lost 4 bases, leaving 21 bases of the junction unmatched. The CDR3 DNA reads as TGTGCCAGCAGCCAGTGGACAGGGGCCCTCGGAGCCGCCGGGGAGACCCAGTACTTC. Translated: CASSQWTGALGAAGETQYF.

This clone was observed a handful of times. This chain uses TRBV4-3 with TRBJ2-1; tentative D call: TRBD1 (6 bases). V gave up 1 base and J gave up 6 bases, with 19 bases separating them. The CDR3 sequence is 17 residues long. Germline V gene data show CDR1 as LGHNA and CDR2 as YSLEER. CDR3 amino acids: CASSQVSTGKGTNEQFF. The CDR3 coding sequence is TGCGCCAGCAGCCAAGTGTCGACAGGAAAAGGAACCAATGAGCAGTTCTTC.

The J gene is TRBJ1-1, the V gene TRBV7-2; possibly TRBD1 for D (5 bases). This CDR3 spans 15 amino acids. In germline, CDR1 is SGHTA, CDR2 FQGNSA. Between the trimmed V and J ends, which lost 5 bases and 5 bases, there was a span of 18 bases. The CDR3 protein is CASSPEGWGGTEAFF. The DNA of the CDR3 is TGTGCCAGCAGCCCCGAGGGGTGGGGCGGGACTGAAGCTTTCTTT.

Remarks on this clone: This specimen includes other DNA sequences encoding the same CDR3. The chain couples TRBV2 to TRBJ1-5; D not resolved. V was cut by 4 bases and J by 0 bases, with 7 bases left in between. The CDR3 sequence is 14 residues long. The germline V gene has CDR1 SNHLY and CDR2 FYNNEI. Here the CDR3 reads CASSGGYSNQPQHF. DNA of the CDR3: TGTGCCAGCAGTGGTGGCTATAGCAATCAGCCCCAGCATTTT.

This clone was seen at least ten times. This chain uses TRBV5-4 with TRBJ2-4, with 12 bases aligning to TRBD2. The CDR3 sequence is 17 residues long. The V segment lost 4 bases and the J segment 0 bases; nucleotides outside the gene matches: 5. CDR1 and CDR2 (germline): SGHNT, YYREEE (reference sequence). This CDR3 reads CASSGGLAGLAKNIQYF. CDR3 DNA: TGTGCCAGCAGCGGGGGACTAGCGGGTTTAGCCAAAAACATTCAGTACTTC.

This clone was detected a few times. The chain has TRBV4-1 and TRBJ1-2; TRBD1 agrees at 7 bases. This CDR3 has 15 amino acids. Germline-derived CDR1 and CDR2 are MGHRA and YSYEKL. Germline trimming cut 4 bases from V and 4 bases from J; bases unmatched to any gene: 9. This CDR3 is CASSRPTTGSYGYTF. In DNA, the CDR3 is TGCGCCAGCAGCCGCCCGACGACAGGGTCCTATGGCTACACCTTC.

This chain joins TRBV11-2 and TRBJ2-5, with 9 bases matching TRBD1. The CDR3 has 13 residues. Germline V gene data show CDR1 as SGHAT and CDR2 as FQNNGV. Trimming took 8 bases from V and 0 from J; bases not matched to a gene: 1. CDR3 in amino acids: CASGTGNQETQYF. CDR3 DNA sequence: TGTGCCAGCGGGACAGGGAACCAAGAGACCCAGTACTTC.

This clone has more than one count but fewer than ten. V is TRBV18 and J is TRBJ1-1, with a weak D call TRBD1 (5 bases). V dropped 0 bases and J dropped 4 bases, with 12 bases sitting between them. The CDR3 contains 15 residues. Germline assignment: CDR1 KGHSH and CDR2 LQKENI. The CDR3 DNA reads TGTGCCAGCTCACCACCGCTCGGGGGATTCACTGAAGCTTTCTTT. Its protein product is CASSPPLGGFTEAFF.

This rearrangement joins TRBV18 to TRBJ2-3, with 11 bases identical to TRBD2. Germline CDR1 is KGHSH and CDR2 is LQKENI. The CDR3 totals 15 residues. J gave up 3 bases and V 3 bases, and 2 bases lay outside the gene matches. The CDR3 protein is CASSPSSGRTDTQYF. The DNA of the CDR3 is TGTGCCAGCTCACCCTCTAGCGGGAGGACAGATACGCAGTATTTT.

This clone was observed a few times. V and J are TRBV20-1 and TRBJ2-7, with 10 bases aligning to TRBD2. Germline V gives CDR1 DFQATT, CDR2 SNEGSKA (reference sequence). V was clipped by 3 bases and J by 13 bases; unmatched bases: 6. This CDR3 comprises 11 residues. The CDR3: CSASPLAGGYF. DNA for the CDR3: TGCAGTGCTAGCCCTTTAGCGGGGGGCTACTTC.

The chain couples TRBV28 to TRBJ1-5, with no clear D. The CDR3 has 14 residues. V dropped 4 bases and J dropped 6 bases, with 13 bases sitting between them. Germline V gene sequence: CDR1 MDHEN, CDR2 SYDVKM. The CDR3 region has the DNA TGTGCCAGCAGTTCCGAGCAGCGGGGTCAGCCCCAGCATTTT. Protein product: CASSSEQRGQPQHF.